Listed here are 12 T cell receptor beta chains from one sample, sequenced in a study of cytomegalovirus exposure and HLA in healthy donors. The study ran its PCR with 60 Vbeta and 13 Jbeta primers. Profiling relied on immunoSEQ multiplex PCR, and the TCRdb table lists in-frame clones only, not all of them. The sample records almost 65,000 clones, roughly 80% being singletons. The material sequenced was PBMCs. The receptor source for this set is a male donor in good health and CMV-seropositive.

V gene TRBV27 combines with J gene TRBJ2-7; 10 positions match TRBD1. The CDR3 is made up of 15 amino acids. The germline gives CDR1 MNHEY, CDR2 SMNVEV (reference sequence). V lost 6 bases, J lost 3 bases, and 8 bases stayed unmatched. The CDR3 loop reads CASSPGTGANYEQYF. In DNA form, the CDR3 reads TGTGCCAGCAGCCCCGGGACAGGGGCCAACTACGAGCAGTACTTC.

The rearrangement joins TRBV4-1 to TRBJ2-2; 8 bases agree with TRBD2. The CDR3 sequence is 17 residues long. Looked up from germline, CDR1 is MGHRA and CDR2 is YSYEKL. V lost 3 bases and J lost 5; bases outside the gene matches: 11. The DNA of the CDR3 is TGCGCCAGCAGCCACGTTATGAGCGGGGGAGTAACCGGGGAGCTGTTTTTT. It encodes CASSHVMSGGVTGELFF.

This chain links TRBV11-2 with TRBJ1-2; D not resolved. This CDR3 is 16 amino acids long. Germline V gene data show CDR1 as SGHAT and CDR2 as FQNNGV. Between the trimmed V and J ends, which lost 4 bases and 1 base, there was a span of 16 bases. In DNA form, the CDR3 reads TGTGCCAGCAGCTCCCCATTGGGGAGCGGTAACTATGGCTACACCTTC. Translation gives CASSSPLGSGNYGYTF.

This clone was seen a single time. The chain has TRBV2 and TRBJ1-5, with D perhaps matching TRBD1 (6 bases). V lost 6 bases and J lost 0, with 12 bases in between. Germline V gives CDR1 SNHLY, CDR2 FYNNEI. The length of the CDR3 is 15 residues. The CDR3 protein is CASRGQTLSNQPQHF. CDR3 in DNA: TGTGCCAGCAGAGGACAGACCCTTAGCAATCAGCCCCAGCATTTT.

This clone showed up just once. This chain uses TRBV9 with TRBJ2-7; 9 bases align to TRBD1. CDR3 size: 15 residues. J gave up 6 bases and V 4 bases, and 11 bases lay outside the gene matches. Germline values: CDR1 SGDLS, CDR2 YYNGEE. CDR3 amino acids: CASSSPGQGTREQYF. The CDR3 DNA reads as TGTGCCAGCAGCTCACCGGGACAGGGTACCCGCGAGCAGTACTTC.

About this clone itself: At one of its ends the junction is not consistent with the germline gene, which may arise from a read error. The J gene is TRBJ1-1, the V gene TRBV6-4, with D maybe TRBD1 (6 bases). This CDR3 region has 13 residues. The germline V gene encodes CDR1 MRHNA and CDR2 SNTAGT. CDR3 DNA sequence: TGTGCCTGCAGTGAGGGACAGAACACTGAAGCTTTCTTT. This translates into CACSEGQNTEAFF.

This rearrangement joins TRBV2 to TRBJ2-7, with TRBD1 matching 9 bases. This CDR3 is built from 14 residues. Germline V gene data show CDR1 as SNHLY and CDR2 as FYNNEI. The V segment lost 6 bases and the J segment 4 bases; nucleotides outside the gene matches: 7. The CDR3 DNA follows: TGTGCCAGCAGGGTTACAGGGGGCCGGTACGAGCAGTACTTC. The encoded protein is CASRVTGGRYEQYF.

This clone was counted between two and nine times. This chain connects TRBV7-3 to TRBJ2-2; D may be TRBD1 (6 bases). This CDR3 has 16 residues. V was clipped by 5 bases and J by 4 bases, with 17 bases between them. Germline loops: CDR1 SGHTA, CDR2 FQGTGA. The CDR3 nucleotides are TGTGCCAGCAGCCCCTCCGGCAGGGGAAGCACCGGGGAGCTGTTTTTT. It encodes CASSPSGRGSTGELFF.

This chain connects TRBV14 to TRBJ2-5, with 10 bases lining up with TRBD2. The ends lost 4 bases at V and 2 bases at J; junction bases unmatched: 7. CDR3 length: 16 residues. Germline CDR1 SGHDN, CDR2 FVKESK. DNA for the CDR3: TGTGCCAGCAGCCGGGGCGTGACTAGCGGGCAAGAGACCCAGTACTTC. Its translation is CASSRGVTSGQETQYF. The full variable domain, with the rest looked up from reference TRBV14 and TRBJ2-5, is EAGVTQFPSHSVIEKGQTVTLRCDPISGHDNLYWYRRVMGKEIKFLLHFVKESKQDESGMPNNRFLAERTGGTYSTLKVQPAELEDSGVYFCASSRGVTSGQETQYFGPGTRLLVL.

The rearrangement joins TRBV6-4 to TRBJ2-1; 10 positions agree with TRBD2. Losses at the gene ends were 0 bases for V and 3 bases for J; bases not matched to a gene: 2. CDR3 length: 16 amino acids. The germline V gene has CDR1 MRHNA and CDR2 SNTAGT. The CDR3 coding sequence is TGTGCCAGCAGTGACTCTAGCGGGGGGATCTACAATGAGCAGTTCTTC. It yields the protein CASSDSSGGIYNEQFF.

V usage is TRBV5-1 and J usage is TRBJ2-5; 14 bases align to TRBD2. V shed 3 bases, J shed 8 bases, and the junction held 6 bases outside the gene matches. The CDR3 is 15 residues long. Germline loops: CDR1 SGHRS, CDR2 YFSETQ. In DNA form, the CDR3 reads TGCGCCAGCAGCTCAGGACTAGCGGGGGGTTTCACCCAGTACTTC. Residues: CASSSGLAGGFTQYF.

In DNA, the CDR3 is TGTGCCAGCAGCGGGATGGTTCGGGGGGCCTACAATGAGCAGTTCTTC. It codes for CASSGMVRGAYNEQFF. The chain uses TRBV9 and TRBJ2-1, with 7 bases that match TRBD2. This CDR3 contains 16 residues. The V and J ends lost 3 bases and 2 bases, in that order; junction bases with no gene match: 8. Germline values: CDR1 SGDLS, CDR2 YYNGEE.